Here is one TCR beta chain with its context. The antigen remains unidentified. Just one base apart from a much larger clone, this may be a read error. The sample originates from a study of T cells in Graves' hyperthyroidism and ophthalmopathy. As for the study in general: Staff took peripheral blood when the initial diagnosis was made, before any treatment began.

Findings and caveats of the study: Most clonotypes expanded in thyroid above 0.001 were likewise present in blood.

Looked up from germline, CDR1 is LNHNV and CDR2 is YYDKDF (reference sequence). The CDR3 is made up of 16 amino acids. Recently diagnosed hyperthyroidism of less than 2 months' duration affected patients aged 18 to 65. Investigators excluded patients with uncontrolled infection, other autoimmune disease, pregnancy or lactation. Researchers amplified the TCR beta CDR3 regions from RNA transcripts. The primer set for the first-round RT-PCR of the TCR CDR3 was HTBI. TCRdb called the multiplex PCR reads again in MiXCR, with one record for every CDR3 protein. The sample records a few hundred thousand distinct CDR3 sequences, approximately 15% being singletons.

The chain joins TRBV15 to TRBJ2-5; 8 positions match TRBD2. This sequence originates from a woman aged 18 to 35 with Graves' hyperthyroidism. The specimen was blood. The CDR3 loop is CATSRVRLALQETQCF. In nucleotides, the CDR3 is TGTGCCACCAGCAGAGTACGACTAGCGCTTCAAGAGACCCAGTGCTTC.